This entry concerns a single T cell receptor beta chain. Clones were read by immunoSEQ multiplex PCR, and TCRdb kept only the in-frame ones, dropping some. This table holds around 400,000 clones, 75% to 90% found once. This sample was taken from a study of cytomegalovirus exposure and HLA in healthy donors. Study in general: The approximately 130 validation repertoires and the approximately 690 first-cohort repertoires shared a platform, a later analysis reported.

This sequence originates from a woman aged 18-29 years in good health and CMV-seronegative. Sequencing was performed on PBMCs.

CDR3 in DNA: TGTGCCAGCAGCTTAGGGGTCAGGGCTGGCTACACCTTC. Translation: CASSLGVRAGYTF. The chain is built from TRBV7-9 and TRBJ1-2; D might be TRBD1 (5 bases). The CDR3 has 13 residues. The V end lost 1 base, the J end lost 7 bases, and 10 bases lay between the germline ends. Germline CDR1 reads SEHNR; CDR2 reads FQNEAQ (reference sequence).